This entry lists 18 T cell receptor beta chains sequenced from one sample in a study of cytomegalovirus exposure and HLA in healthy donors. The PCR employed 60 Vbeta primers together with 13 Jbeta primers. The protocol was immunoSEQ multiplex PCR, while the TCRdb copy is restricted to in-frame clones and leaves out a portion. The sample shows roughly 190,000 clones, 80% to 90% of them seen only once. Input material: PBMCs. The receptors shown here come from a man aged 35-49 years in good health and CMV-seropositive.

The rearrangement uses TRBV7-2 and TRBJ2-5; no clear D. The end of the DNA aligns better with TRBJ2-7, so the J call may be wrong. Germline V gene lookup returns CDR1 SGHTA and CDR2 FQGNSA. The CDR3 sequence is 15 residues long. As DNA, the CDR3 is TGTGCCAGCAGCCGGCCTGGTCCTCGAAACTACGAGCAGTACTTC. Translated, it gives CASSRPGPRNYEQYF.

As to this clone: A read error may account for a junction end that differs from germline. The chain is built from TRBV7-2 and TRBJ2-7; possible D gene TRBD2, 6 bases. The germline CDR1 and CDR2 sequences are SGHTA and FQGNSA. This CDR3 region has 14 residues. CDR3 DNA: TGTGCCAGCAGCTTATACAACGAGGGCGGGACCCGGGTCTTC. It translates to CASSLYNEGGTRVF.

The chain carries TRBV5-1 and TRBJ2-5; possible D gene TRBD2, 5 bases. Germline lookup yields CDR1 SGHRS and CDR2 YFSETQ. This CDR3 contains 16 residues. V lost 4 bases and J 4 bases, leaving 20 bases between the germline ends. CDR3 amino acids: CASSPGPTSGGETQYF. The CDR3 DNA is TGCGCCAGCAGCCCGGGCCCTACTAGTGGAGGAGAGACCCAGTACTTC.

This clone came up a few times. This chain joins TRBV5-1 and TRBJ1-5, with TRBD1 matching 7 bases. The V gene end was trimmed by 3 bases and the J gene end by 5 bases; junction bases not matched to a gene: 5. Germline CDR1 SGHRS, CDR2 YFSETQ. The CDR3 is made up of 14 amino acids. CDR3 nucleotide sequence: TGCGCCAGCAGCTCCGGACAGGACCATCAGCCCCAGCATTTT. Translation: CASSSGQDHQPQHF.

The chain combines TRBV6-6 with TRBJ1-1; 12 nucleotides agree with TRBD1. V shed 5 bases and J 6 bases; nucleotides not matched to a gene: 7. Per germline, CDR1 MNHNY and CDR2 SVGAGI (reference sequence). This CDR3 is 15 amino acids long. CDR3 DNA: TGTGCCAGCAGTGGCCGGGACAGGGGGCATTCTGAAGCTTTCTTT. Its translation: CASSGRDRGHSEAFF.

The chain employs TRBV27 and TRBJ2-7; 11 bases are shared with TRBD2. This CDR3 is built from 11 residues. CDR1 and CDR2 from the germline V gene are MNHEY and SMNVEV (reference sequence). The CDR3, as DNA: TGTGCTAGCGGGAGGGAGTACGAGCAGTACTTC. Translation: CASGREYEQYF.

The J gene is TRBJ2-7, the V gene TRBV5-1; D may be TRBD2 (5 bases). V was trimmed by 3 bases and J by 3 bases, leaving 7 bases between them. The CDR3 totals 12 residues. Per germline, CDR1 SGHRS and CDR2 YFSETQ. CDR3 in DNA: TGCGCCAGCAGCTACAGCGGCTACGAGCAGTACTTC. It encodes CASSYSGYEQYF.

V usage is TRBV6-1 and J usage is TRBJ1-4; TRBD1 might be the D (5 bases). Trimming took 11 bases from V and 3 from J, leaving 13 bases between them. Germline CDR1 and CDR2: MNHNS and SASEGT. CDR3 length equals 13 residues. CDR3: CAGGGAANEKLFF. The DNA for the CDR3 is TGTGCCGGCGGCGGGGCGGCTAATGAAAAACTGTTTTTT.

The chain links TRBV29-1 to TRBJ2-7; the match to TRBD2 covers 10 bases. Germline V CDR1 and CDR2: SQVTM, ANQGSEA. The CDR3 runs to 15 residues. The V gene end was trimmed by 3 bases and the J gene end by 2 bases; junction bases not matched to a gene: 7. CDR3 residues: CSVEIGLAGAYEQYF. The DNA for the CDR3 is TGCAGCGTTGAGATAGGGCTAGCGGGAGCCTACGAGCAGTACTTC.

The CDR3 sequence is CASSLRVGTDTQYF. CDR3 sequence (DNA): TGTGCCAGCAGCTTACGGGTAGGAACAGATACGCAGTATTTT. V usage is TRBV7-3 and J usage is TRBJ2-3, with D unresolved. V shed 2 bases and J shed 3 bases, with 9 bases lying between them. CDR3 size: 14 residues. Germline V gene lookup returns CDR1 SGHTA and CDR2 FQGTGA.

This clone was recorded once. The chain carries TRBV5-1 and TRBJ2-2; 9 bases are shared with TRBD1. V was clipped by 4 bases and J by 1 base; unmatched bases: 11. The CDR3 has 18 residues. The germline V gene has CDR1 SGHRS and CDR2 YFSETQ. This chain's CDR3 is CASSLGTGNDLNTGELFF. CDR3 DNA: TGCGCCAGCAGCCTCGGGACAGGGAATGATCTGAACACCGGGGAGCTGTTTTTT. Filled out from reference TRBV5-1 and TRBJ2-2, the complete variable domain reads KAGVTQTPRYLIKTRGQQVTLSCSPISGHRSVSWYQQTPGQGLQFLFEYFSETQRNKGNFPGRFSGRQFSNSRSEMNVSTLELGDSALYLCASSLGTGNDLNTGELFFGEGSRLTVL.

The chain is built from TRBV5-1 and TRBJ2-7, with 12 bases that match TRBD1. This CDR3 region has 17 residues. CDR1 and CDR2 from the germline V gene are SGHRS and YFSETQ. The trim removed 4 bases at V and 2 bases at J, leaving 10 bases unmatched. CDR3 in DNA: TGCGCCAGCAGCCCCGGGACAGGGGGCTTCTTTGCCTACGAGCAGTACTTC. Translating it yields CASSPGTGGFFAYEQYF.

This chain connects TRBV5-5 to TRBJ1-5; the D gene is possibly TRBD1 (5 bases). Germline CDR1 is SGHKS and CDR2 is YYEKEE (reference sequence). V was clipped by 0 bases and J by 6 bases, with 13 bases between them. There are 15 residues in the CDR3. This CDR3 reads CASSLAGEWSQPQHF. The CDR3 DNA reads TGTGCCAGCAGCTTGGCGGGGGAGTGGAGTCAGCCCCAGCATTTT.

The chain carries TRBV14 and TRBJ1-5; unclear D gene. Between the trimmed V and J ends, which lost 3 bases and 1 base, there was a span of 19 bases. Germline CDR1 reads SGHDN; CDR2 reads FVKESK. The CDR3 spans 18 residues. In nucleotides, the CDR3 is TGTGCCAGCAGCCACCCCTCGGTTGGAGGCAGGAGCAATCAGCCCCAGCATTTT. Its translation is CASSHPSVGGRSNQPQHF.

The chain employs TRBV5-1 and TRBJ2-1; 14 nucleotides line up with TRBD2. V gave up 3 bases and J gave up 8 bases; unmatched junction bases: 10. The germline V gene has CDR1 SGHRS and CDR2 YFSETQ. The CDR3 totals 17 residues. The CDR3 sequence: CASSSGRTSGRMDEQFF. DNA of the CDR3: TGCGCCAGCAGCTCCGGCAGGACTAGCGGGAGGATGGATGAGCAGTTCTTC.

This clone was seen a handful of times. The gene calls are TRBV7-8 and TRBJ2-1; 8 bases line up with TRBD2. With 3 bases clipped from V and 2 bases from J, the junction kept 3 bases outside the gene matches. The CDR3 runs to 15 residues. From germline, CDR1 is SGHVS and CDR2 FQNEAQ. This CDR3 reads CASSFRAGAYNEQFF. The CDR3 DNA follows: TGTGCCAGCAGCTTTCGAGCGGGAGCCTACAATGAGCAGTTCTTC. The variable domain in full, completed from reference TRBV7-8 and TRBJ2-1, reads GAGVSQSPRYKVAKRGQDVALRCDPISGHVSLFWYQQALGQGPEFLTYFQNEAQLDKSGLPSDRFFAERPEGSVSTLKIQRTQQEDSAVYLCASSFRAGAYNEQFFGPGTRLTVL.

The genes are TRBV6-5 and TRBJ1-2; possible D gene TRBD1, 5 bases. Germline lookup yields CDR1 MNHEY and CDR2 SVGAGI. This CDR3 has 14 amino acids. V lost 0 bases, J lost 2 bases, and 7 bases lay in between. The CDR3 DNA reads TGTGCCAGCAGTTACTCTTGGGGCAACTATGGCTACACCTTC. It translates to CASSYSWGNYGYTF.

This clone was counted a few times. J is TRBJ2-3 and V is TRBV7-3, with TRBD1 matching 10 bases. J gave up 9 bases and V 5 bases, and 5 bases lay outside the gene matches. Germline V gene lookup returns CDR1 SGHTA and CDR2 FQGTGA. CDR3 length: 13 amino acids. CDR3 protein: CASSAGQGETQYF. Written as DNA, the CDR3 is TGTGCCAGCAGCGCCGGACAGGGGGAGACGCAGTATTTT. Combining the CDR3 with reference TRBV7-3 and TRBJ2-3 gives the whole variable domain GAGVSQTPSNKVTEKGKYVELRCDPISGHTALYWYRQSLGQGPEFLIYFQGTGAADDSGLPNDRFFAVRPEGSVSTLKIQRTERGDSAVYLCASSAGQGETQYFGPGTRLTVL.